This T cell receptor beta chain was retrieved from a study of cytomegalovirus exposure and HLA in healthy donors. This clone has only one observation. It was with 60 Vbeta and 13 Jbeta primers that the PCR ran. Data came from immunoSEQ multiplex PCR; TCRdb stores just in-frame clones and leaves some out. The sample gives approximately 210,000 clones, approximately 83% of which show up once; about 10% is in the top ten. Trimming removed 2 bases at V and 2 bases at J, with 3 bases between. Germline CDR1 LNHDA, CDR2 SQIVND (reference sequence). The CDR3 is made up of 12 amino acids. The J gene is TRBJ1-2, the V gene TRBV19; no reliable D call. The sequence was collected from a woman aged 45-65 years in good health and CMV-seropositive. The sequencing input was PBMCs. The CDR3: CASSIQNYGYTF. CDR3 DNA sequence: TGTGCCAGTAGTATACAGAACTATGGCTACACCTTC. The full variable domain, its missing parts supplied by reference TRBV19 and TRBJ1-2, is DGGITQSPKYLFRKEGQNVTLSCEQNLNHDAMYWYRQDPGQGLRLIYYSQIVNDFQKGDIAEGYSVSREKKESFPLTVTSAQKNPTAFYLCASSIQNYGYTFGSGTRLTVV.